These 22 T cell receptor beta chains were all obtained from the same sample, sequenced in a study of Tregs in tolerant kidney transplant recipients. Profiling relied on immunoSEQ multiplex PCR, and the TCRdb table lists in-frame clones only, not all of them. Its table records 25,000 to 35,000 clones. The sequencing here drew on CD8+ T cells from blood, taken before the transplant. The receptors here all came from a human donor who received a combined kidney and bone marrow transplant.

The CDR3 is CAWSVLTPGEQYF. The sequenced part of the CDR3 DNA is TGTGCCTGGAGTGTACTCACCCCAGGCGAG. This rearrangement joins TRBV30 to TRBJ2-7; D ambiguous. The CDR3 end lies 3 residues beyond the end of the read and is filled in from the germline J gene. Germline-derived CDR1 and CDR2 are GTSNPN and SVGIG (reference sequence). The CDR3 runs 13 residues. The V gene lost 0 bases and the J gene lost 6 bases, with 12 bases spanning the gap. Combining the CDR3 with reference TRBV30 and TRBJ2-7 gives the whole variable domain SQTIHQWPATLVQPVGSPLSLECTVEGTSNPNLYWYRQAAGRGLQLLFYSVGIGQISSEVPQNLSASRPQDRQFILSSKKLLLSDSGFYLCAWSVLTPGEQYFGPGTRLTVT.

A note on this clone: With the read ending 3 residues before the CDR3 end, the germline J gene is used to fill in that end. The chain recombines TRBV20-1 with TRBJ2-3, with 9 bases fitting TRBD2. CDR3 size: 18 residues. The V gene's germline CDR1 is DFQATT and CDR2 SNEGSKA (reference sequence). The V and J ends lost 0 bases and 5 bases, in that order; junction bases with no gene match: 15. The covered CDR3 bases are TGCAGTGCTAGAGATTTTCTTAGCGGGAGTTCGGCGGAAGATACG. Its translation is CSARDFLSGSSAEDT. The CDR3 reads in full as CSARDFLSGSSAEDTQYF.

About this clone: The read halts 3 residues ahead of the CDR3 end, with the missing end drawn from the germline J gene. The J gene is TRBJ2-5, the V gene TRBV19; TRBD1 is a possible D gene (5 bases). This CDR3 has 16 amino acids. V lost 5 bases and J lost 4, with 20 bases in between. CDR1 is LNHDA and CDR2 is SQIVND in the germline V gene (reference sequence). The CDR3 protein is CASSPAVVGEGETQYF. Partial CDR3 DNA: TGTGCCAGTAGTCCCGCCGTAGTAGGGGAAGGAGAGACC.

Points on this clone: The read gets to within 3 residues of the CDR3 end, and the germline J gene fills in the rest. The chain uses TRBV7-7 and TRBJ2-2, with 13 bases aligning to TRBD2. Germline V CDR1 and CDR2: SSHAT, FNYEAQ (reference sequence). This CDR3 spans 16 amino acids. With V trimmed by 4 bases and J by 7 bases, 6 bases remained unmatched. The CDR3 sequence is CASSSGLAGAVGELFF. The part of the CDR3 DNA that was read is TGTGCCAGCAGCTCCGGACTAGCGGGAGCGGTCGGGGAG.

CDR3 amino acids: CASSLSGGLRETQYF. CDR3 DNA, as far as it was read: TGTGCCAGCAGCTTAAGTGGGGGCTTACGAGAGACC. The gene calls are TRBV7-9 and TRBJ2-5; D perhaps matches TRBD1 (6 bases). The missing CDR3 end, 3 residues past where the read stops, is filled in from the germline J gene. Trimming cost V 2 bases and J 4 bases, with 14 bases left between them. The V gene's germline CDR1 is SEHNR and CDR2 FQNEAQ (reference sequence). The CDR3 spans 15 residues.

As for this clone: The CDR3 end is not reached by the read, which stops 3 residues before it; the germline J gene fills it in. The chain recombines TRBV2 with TRBJ2-3; D gene ambiguous. This CDR3 has 12 residues. Trimming left V 7 bases short and J 6 bases short, with 11 bases between. The germline V gene has CDR1 SNHLY and CDR2 FYNNEI. CDR3 DNA (partial): TGTGCCAGCACCGCGCGGCGGGATACG. This gives the protein CASTARRDT. The complete CDR3 reads CASTARRDTQYF.

A remark on this clone: The CDR3 end is not reached by the read, which stops 3 residues before it; the germline J gene fills it in. The rearrangement links TRBV7-9 to TRBJ1-1; D gene uncertain. V was pared by 5 bases and J by 1 base, with 11 bases between. The germline V gene has CDR1 SEHNR and CDR2 FQNEAQ (reference sequence). The CDR3 has 14 residues. CDR3 loop: CASSPVEGNTEAFF. CDR3 bases read: TGTGCCAGCAGCCCGGTCGAGGGGAACACTGAA.

Concerning this clone itself: The observed sequence ends 3 residues before the CDR3 terminus, with the missing tail filled in from the germline J gene. This chain uses TRBV2 with TRBJ1-5; possibly TRBD1 for D (5 bases). The V end lost 3 bases, the J end lost 2 bases, and 11 bases lay between the germline ends. Germline V CDR1 and CDR2: SNHLY, FYNNEI. There are 15 residues in the CDR3. CDR3 bases read: TGTGCCAGCAGTGATTGGGGGACTGGCAATCAGCCC. Amino acids: CASSDWGTGNQP. The full CDR3 protein reads CASSDWGTGNQPQHF.

For this clone: Read sequence stops 3 residues before the CDR3 end, and the germline J gene provides the missing end. The chain employs TRBV30 and TRBJ2-1; 9 nucleotides line up with TRBD2. The junction had 3 bases not matched to a gene; V was cut back by 6 bases and J by 3 bases. In germline, CDR1 is GTSNPN, CDR2 SVGIG (reference sequence). This CDR3 has 13 residues. Incomplete CDR3 DNA: TGTGCCTGTATAGCGGGAGACTACAATGAG. Amino acids: CACIAGDYNE. The whole CDR3 region reads CACIAGDYNEQFF.

In regard to this clone: The read terminates 3 residues ahead of where the CDR3 ends, so the germline J gene completes it. J is TRBJ2-7 and V is TRBV30; D might be TRBD1 (7 bases). The CDR3 totals 15 residues. Germline V gene lookup returns CDR1 GTSNPN and CDR2 SVGIG (reference sequence). Trimming left V 0 bases short and J 5 bases short, with 17 bases between. The CDR3 sequence is CAWSVGAGGMNEQYF. Incomplete CDR3 DNA: TGTGCCTGGAGTGTAGGGGCAGGGGGGATGAACGAG.

Points on this clone: The CDR3 end is not reached by the read, which stops 3 residues before it; the germline J gene fills it in. This rearrangement joins TRBV19 to TRBJ2-1; TRBD2 is a possible D gene (6 bases). The CDR3 length is 12 residues. Germline V gene lookup returns CDR1 LNHDA and CDR2 SQIVND (reference sequence). The V gene lost 5 bases and the J gene lost 8 bases, with 10 bases spanning the gap. The CDR3 region is CASSWGVHEQFF. Incomplete CDR3 DNA: TGTGCCAGTAGTTGGGGGGTCCATGAG.

The sequenced part of the CDR3 DNA is TGTGCCAGCAGCTGGCGGGGCCCCAGTCAA. Its translation: CASSWRGPSQ. The entire CDR3 protein reads CASSWRGPSQAFF. The chain has TRBV5-6 and TRBJ1-1; weak D call: TRBD1 (5 bases). The sequenced fragment ends 3 residues before the CDR3 boundary, so the rest is inferred from the germline J gene. Germline-derived CDR1 and CDR2 are SGHDT and YYEEEE. The CDR3 has 13 residues.

In regard to this clone: The read finishes 3 residues shy of the CDR3 end, and the germline J gene is used to complete it. The chain links TRBV5-5 to TRBJ1-1; possible D gene TRBD1, 5 bases. CDR1 is SGHKS, CDR2 YYEKEE, per germline (reference sequence). The CDR3 runs to 13 residues. Trimming stripped 4 bases from V and 3 bases from J, with 10 bases between. The CDR3 bases that were read are TGTGCCAGCAGCCCGGGGGGGTACACTGAA. The encoded protein is CASSPGGYTE. The whole CDR3 reads CASSPGGYTEAFF.

Of note for this clone: The CDR3 goes on 3 residues after the read ends, and that part is filled in from the germline J gene. The chain joins TRBV11-2 to TRBJ2-7; D gene unclear. Germline V lookup: CDR1 SGHAT, CDR2 FQNNGV. This CDR3 is built from 13 residues. V lost 2 bases and J lost 5, with 10 bases in between. Partial CDR3 DNA: TGTGCCAGCAGCTTAAGCTCCATAGACGAG. Amino acid sequence: CASSLSSIDE. In full, the CDR3 reads CASSLSSIDEQYF.

As concerns this clone: The sequenced fragment ends 3 residues before the CDR3 boundary, so the rest is inferred from the germline J gene. The chain recombines TRBV2 with TRBJ2-1; TRBD1 is a possible D gene (6 bases). V dropped 2 bases and J dropped 2 bases, with 13 bases sitting between them. The CDR3 has 16 residues. Germline V gene lookup returns CDR1 SNHLY and CDR2 FYNNEI. The CDR3: CASSEPTQGPYNEQFF. The covered CDR3 bases are TGTGCCAGCAGTGAACCGACACAGGGCCCCTACAATGAG.

As concerns this clone: The CDR3 end falls 3 residues outside the read, so it is completed with the germline J gene. V gene TRBV7-9 combines with J gene TRBJ2-1; D not certain. V lost 2 bases, J lost 3 bases, and 5 bases lay in between. In germline, CDR1 is SEHNR, CDR2 FQNEAQ (reference sequence). This CDR3 is built from 13 residues. The sequenced part of the CDR3 DNA is TGTGCCAGCAGCTTATCAGGCTACAATGAG. Its protein is CASSLSGYNE. The CDR3, in full, reads CASSLSGYNEQFF.

Note on this clone: With the read ending 3 residues before the CDR3 end, the germline J gene is used to fill in that end. Additional DNA sequences in this sample encode the identical CDR3. The chain joins TRBV19 to TRBJ2-1, with 8 bases that match TRBD2. J was trimmed by 6 bases and V by 1 base; bases with no gene match: 11. The germline gives CDR1 LNHDA, CDR2 SQIVND (reference sequence). The CDR3 is made up of 17 amino acids. The covered CDR3 bases are TGTGCCAGTAGTATAGTTTGGGGGACTAGTTCAGTCAATGAG. The encoded protein is CASSIVWGTSSVNE. In full, the CDR3 reads CASSIVWGTSSVNEQFF.

As to this clone: Read sequence stops 3 residues before the CDR3 end, and the germline J gene provides the missing end. The chain couples TRBV30 to TRBJ2-7; 10 nucleotides match TRBD2. The J segment lost 0 bases and the V segment lost 0 bases, leaving 5 bases of the junction unmatched. CDR1 and CDR2 from the germline V gene are GTSNPN and SVGIG (reference sequence). The CDR3 runs to 16 residues. The CDR3 reads CAWSVTSGILSYEQYF. CDR3 DNA (partial): TGTGCCTGGAGTGTAACTAGCGGGATACTCTCCTACGAG.

Points on this clone: With the read ending 3 residues before the CDR3 end, the germline J gene is used to fill in that end. The V and J genes are TRBV19 and TRBJ2-7; 7 bases map to TRBD1. This CDR3 contains 15 residues. Germline assignment: CDR1 LNHDA and CDR2 SQIVND (reference sequence). With V trimmed by 2 bases and J by 3 bases, 7 bases remained unmatched. This chain's CDR3 is CASSIKGQTNYEQYF. The part of the CDR3 DNA that was read is TGTGCCAGTAGTATAAAGGGACAGACAAACTACGAG.

Turning to this clone: Read sequence stops 3 residues before the CDR3 end, and the germline J gene provides the missing end. The chain combines TRBV19 with TRBJ1-5; D possibly corresponds to TRBD1 (5 bases). The CDR3 runs to 14 residues. Germline V CDR1 and CDR2: LNHDA, SQIVND (reference sequence). V lost 3 bases, J lost 6 bases, and 12 bases lay in between. The part of the CDR3 DNA that was read is TGTGCCAGTAGTATCGCGCAGGGAAGTCAGCCC. Its protein product is CASSIAQGSQP. The CDR3, in full, reads CASSIAQGSQPQHF.

As for this clone: The missing CDR3 end, 3 residues past where the read stops, is filled in from the germline J gene. The chain combines TRBV7-2 with TRBJ2-5, with 8 bases that match TRBD2. Trimming removed 1 base from V and 2 bases from J; junction bases left unmatched: 3. CDR1 and CDR2 from the germline V gene are SGHTA and FQGNSA. This CDR3 is built from 15 residues. CDR3 amino acids: CASSLVASGQETQYF. The sequenced CDR3 bases are TGTGCCAGCAGCTTAGTTGCTAGCGGGCAAGAGACC.

Note on this clone: The missing CDR3 end, 3 residues past where the read stops, is filled in from the germline J gene. The chain carries TRBV5-1 and TRBJ2-6; tentative D call: TRBD1 (5 bases). The CDR3 spans 17 residues. Germline V gives CDR1 SGHRS, CDR2 YFSETQ. Trimming shortened V by 7 bases and J by 12 bases, and 29 bases separated the two germline ends. CDR3 bases read: TGCGCCAGCGGCAGAGACAGAGATGGGCCGAGTGCTCTCGTC. Protein product: CASGRDRDGPSALV. The whole CDR3 reads CASGRDRDGPSALVLTF.